This TCR beta chain emerged from a study of cytomegalovirus exposure and HLA in healthy donors. Study-level points and caveats: Presence/absence analyses rested on an assumption that sequencing depth was roughly uniform across donors.

Trimming removed 1 base at V and 2 bases at J, with 12 bases between. Germline V CDR1 and CDR2: SGHTA, FQGTGA. This CDR3 region has 16 residues. With regard to this clone: The antigen is undetermined.

The PCR made use of 60 Vbeta and 13 Jbeta primers. The table came from immunoSEQ multiplex PCR; TCRdb's copy has only in-frame clones and leaves some out. This table has 150,000 or so clones, about 70% appearing once. The chain carries TRBV7-3 and TRBJ2-1; D may be TRBD2 (5 bases). The TCR sequence derives from a man between 25 and 39 years old in good health and CMV-seropositive. Source material: PBMCs. This CDR3 reads CASSLITGIPYNEQFF. The DNA of the CDR3 is TGTGCCAGCAGCTTAATAACGGGAATCCCCTACAATGAGCAGTTCTTC.